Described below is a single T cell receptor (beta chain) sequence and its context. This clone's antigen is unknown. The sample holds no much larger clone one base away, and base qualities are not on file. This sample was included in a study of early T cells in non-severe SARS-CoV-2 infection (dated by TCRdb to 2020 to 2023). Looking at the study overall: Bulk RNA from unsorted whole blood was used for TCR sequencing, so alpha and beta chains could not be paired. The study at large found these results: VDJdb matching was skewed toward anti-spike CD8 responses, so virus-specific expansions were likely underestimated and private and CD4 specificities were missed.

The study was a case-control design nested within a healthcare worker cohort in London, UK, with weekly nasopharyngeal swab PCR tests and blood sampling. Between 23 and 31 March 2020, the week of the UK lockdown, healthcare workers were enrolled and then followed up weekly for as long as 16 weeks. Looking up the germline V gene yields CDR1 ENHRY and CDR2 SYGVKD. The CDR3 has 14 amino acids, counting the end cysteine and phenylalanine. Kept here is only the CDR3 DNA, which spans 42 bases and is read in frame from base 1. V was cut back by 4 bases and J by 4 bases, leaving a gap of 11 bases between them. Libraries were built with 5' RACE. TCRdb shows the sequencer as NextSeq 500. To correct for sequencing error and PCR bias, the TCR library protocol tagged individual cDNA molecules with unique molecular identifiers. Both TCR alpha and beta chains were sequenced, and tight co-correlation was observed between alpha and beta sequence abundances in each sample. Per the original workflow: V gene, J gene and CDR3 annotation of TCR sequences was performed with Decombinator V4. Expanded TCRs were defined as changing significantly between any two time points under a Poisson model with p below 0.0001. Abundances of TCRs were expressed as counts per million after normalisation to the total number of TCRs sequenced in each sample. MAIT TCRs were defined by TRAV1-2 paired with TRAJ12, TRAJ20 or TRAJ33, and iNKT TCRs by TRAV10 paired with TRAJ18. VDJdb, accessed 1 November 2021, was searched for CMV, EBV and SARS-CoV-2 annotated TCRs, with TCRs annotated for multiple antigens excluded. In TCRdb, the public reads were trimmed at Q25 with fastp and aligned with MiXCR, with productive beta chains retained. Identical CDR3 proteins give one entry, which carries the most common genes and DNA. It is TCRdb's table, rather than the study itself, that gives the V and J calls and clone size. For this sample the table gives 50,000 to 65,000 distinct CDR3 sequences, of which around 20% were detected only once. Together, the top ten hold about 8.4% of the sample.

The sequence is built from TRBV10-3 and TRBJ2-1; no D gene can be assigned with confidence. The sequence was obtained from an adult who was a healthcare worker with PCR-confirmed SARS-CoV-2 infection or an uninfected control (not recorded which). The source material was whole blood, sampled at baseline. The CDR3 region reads CAISGGGNYNEQFF. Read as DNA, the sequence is TGTGCCATCAGTGGTGGCGGAAATTACAATGAGCAGTTCTTC.